One and the same sample provided the 13 T cell receptor beta chains below, sequenced in a study of T cell responses to AZD1222 COVID-19 vaccine (dated by TCRdb to the early 2020s). The intended sense of this specimen's time point label: baseline before first vaccination. The library was made by the immunoSEQ multiplex PCR assay. TCRdb re-hosts the immuneACCESS table, in-frame sequences only. Its copies lack some clones; in the studies checked, an unresolved V gene accounts for under half of them, and the cause for the rest is not known. This sample comprises 130,000 to 150,000 clones, 90% to 95% of them detected only once. Of the sample, around 1.4% is held by the ten largest clones. The sample consisted of peripheral blood, taken on day 0 of AZD1222 vaccination. These receptors all stem from an adult in good health.

The chain is built from TRBV6-2 or TRBV6-3 and TRBJ2-5; 8 bases agree with TRBD2. The junction had 4 bases not matched to a gene; V was cut back by 4 bases and J by 3 bases. Germline CDR1 MNHEY, CDR2 SVGEGT. This CDR3 comprises 14 residues. The DNA for the CDR3 is TGTGCCAGCAGTTCGAGCGGGAGAAAAGAGACCCAGTACTTC. Translating it yields CASSSSGRKETQYF.

V is TRBV2 and J is TRBJ2-7; D is uncertain. The CDR3 is made up of 16 amino acids. Trimming removed 5 bases at V and 4 bases at J, with 21 bases between. The germline V gene encodes CDR1 SNHLY and CDR2 FYNNEI. The CDR3 DNA sequence: TGTGCCAGCAGTCCCTCCCTCCTAAGGCTGGGATACGAGCAGTACTTC. Protein: CASSPSLLRLGYEQYF. The complete variable domain, with remaining parts taken from reference TRBV2 and TRBJ2-7, reads EPEVTQTPSHQVTQMGQEVILRCVPISNHLYFYWYRQILGQKVEFLVSFYNNEISEKSEIFDDQFSVERPDGSNFTLKIRSTKLEDSAMYFCASSPSLLRLGYEQYFGPGTRLTVT.

The chain is built from TRBV19 and TRBJ1-1; D is ambiguous. The length of the CDR3 is 14 residues. V was trimmed by 1 base and J by 0 bases, leaving 6 bases between them. Germline V gives CDR1 LNHDA, CDR2 SQIVND (reference sequence). The CDR3 nucleotides are TGTGCCAGTAGTATAGGGCAGTTGAACACTGAAGCTTTCTTT. It codes for CASSIGQLNTEAFF. Full variable domain (remainder filled in from reference TRBV19 and TRBJ1-1): DGGITQSPKYLFRKEGQNVTLSCEQNLNHDAMYWYRQDPGQGLRLIYYSQIVNDFQKGDIAEGYSVSREKKESFPLTVTSAQKNPTAFYLCASSIGQLNTEAFFGQGTRLTVV.

This sequence joins TRBV7-6 and TRBJ1-6, with D uncertain. The V gene lost 4 bases and the J gene lost 0 bases, with 19 bases spanning the gap. The CDR3 runs 19 residues. Germline V lookup: CDR1 SGHVS, CDR2 FNYEAQ. The CDR3 spells CASSSLNSAQSSYNSPLHF. In DNA, the CDR3 is TGTGCCAGCAGCTCCCTGAACAGTGCTCAGAGCTCCTATAATTCACCCCTCCACTTT.

V is TRBV15 and J is TRBJ1-1; possibly TRBD1 for D (5 bases). Germline V gene data show CDR1 as LNHNV and CDR2 as YYDKDF (reference sequence). The CDR3 runs 16 residues. With 0 bases removed from V and 0 bases from J, the gap between germline ends came to 11 bases. This CDR3 is CATSRDRQLVNTEAFF. CDR3 sequence (DNA): TGTGCCACCAGCAGAGATAGACAGCTAGTGAACACTGAAGCTTTCTTT.

The chain combines TRBV10-3 with TRBJ2-4; D may be TRBD2 (5 bases). Germline V CDR1 and CDR2: ENHRY, SYGVKD. The CDR3 sequence is 17 residues long. V lost 2 bases, J lost 1 base, and 15 bases lay in between. The CDR3 sequence is CAISETTREWAKNIQYF. The CDR3 coding sequence is TGTGCCATCAGTGAGACTACACGGGAATGGGCCAAAAACATTCAGTACTTC.

J is TRBJ1-1 and V is TRBV18, with 8 bases lining up with TRBD1. The CDR3 is 16 amino acids. Looked up from germline, CDR1 is KGHSH and CDR2 is LQKENI. J gave up 5 bases and V 5 bases, and 13 bases lay outside the gene matches. CDR3 coding DNA: TGTGCCAGCTCATGGGTTTCAGGGGGCGATGGAACTGAAGCTTTCTTT. It translates to CASSWVSGGDGTEAFF.

The chain is built from TRBV27 and TRBJ2-7, with D perhaps TRBD1 (5 bases). This CDR3 has 13 amino acids. V was shortened by 10 bases and J by 0 bases, with 13 bases between the two germline ends. Germline CDR1 is MNHEY and CDR2 is SMNVEV (reference sequence). The CDR3 spells CATARAFSYEQYF. The CDR3 region has the DNA TGTGCCACCGCCAGGGCATTCTCCTACGAGCAGTACTTC.

The table lists this clone with a count of one. This chain uses TRBV6-1 with TRBJ2-1; no clear D gene. V shed 2 bases and J shed 3 bases, with 2 bases lying between them. The CDR3 spans 12 residues. CDR1 MNHNS and CDR2 SASEGT come from the germline V gene. The CDR3 loop is CASSEYYNEQFF. The CDR3 DNA is TGTGCCAGCAGTGAATACTACAATGAGCAGTTCTTC.

V is TRBV25-1 and J is TRBJ2-2; no definite D call. Trimming shortened V by 5 bases and J by 4 bases, and 5 bases separated the two germline ends. Germline-derived CDR1 and CDR2 are MGHDK and SYGVNS. The CDR3 length is 12 residues. DNA of the CDR3: TGTGCCAGCAGTAGAGTCACCGGGGAGCTGTTTTTT. It translates to CASSRVTGELFF.

The chain is built from TRBV4-1 and TRBJ2-3, with D unresolved. In germline, CDR1 is MGHRA, CDR2 YSYEKL. CDR3 size: 14 residues. The ends were cut back, 1 base at V and 3 bases at J, with 8 bases in the middle. The CDR3 sequence is CASSQGPTTDTQYF. For the CDR3, the DNA is TGCGCCAGCAGCCAAGGTCCCACGACAGATACGCAGTATTTT.

The V call is TRBV7-2, the J call TRBJ2-7; D unclear. This CDR3 contains 12 residues. The V and J ends lost 5 bases and 4 bases respectively, with 9 bases between them. Germline loops: CDR1 SGHTA, CDR2 FQGNSA. The CDR3 DNA reads as TGTGCCAGCAGCGCGAAGGCATACGAGCAGTACTTC. Translated: CASSAKAYEQYF.

CDR3 in amino acids: CASSLGFNQPQHF. The CDR3 coding sequence is TGTGCCAGCAGCTTAGGCTTCAATCAGCCCCAGCATTTT. This sequence joins TRBV13 and TRBJ1-5; D gene ambiguous. The CDR3 contains 13 residues. Per the germline V gene, CDR1 is PRHDT and CDR2 is FYEKMQ (reference sequence). Trimming shortened V by 0 bases and J by 3 bases, and 3 bases separated the two germline ends.